This T cell receptor beta chain stems from a study of blood T cell repertoires in COVID-19. Looking at the study overall: Samples taken during acute and convalescent COVID-19 were collected in the United States, Italy and Spain. The analysed material was cDNA or gDNA that came from T cells, B-cell-depleted T cells, or PBMCs.

In the original workflow: Researchers report that nucleated cell counts were estimated from reference gene primer amplification. Clones were read by immunoSEQ multiplex PCR, and TCRdb kept only the in-frame ones, dropping some. V, J and clone size are those of that table, while D and trimming were read from the DNA. This table holds approximately 270,000 clones, over 75% found once. CDR3 length equals 14 residues. Germline V gives CDR1 SGHRS, CDR2 YFSETQ. V was clipped by 7 bases and J by 6 bases, with 17 bases between them. The chain combines TRBV5-1 with TRBJ1-5; perhaps TRBD1 as D (5 bases). The material sequenced was peripheral blood. The receptor's source is an older woman with acute or convalescent COVID-19. CDR3 sequence (DNA): TGCGCCAGCCACCCGTCGGGGGACGGTCAGCCCCAGCATTTT. Amino acids: CASHPSGDGQPQHF.